Below, one T cell receptor beta chain is given with its context. Its antigen is still unknown. The CDR3 is made up of 13 amino acids. Trimming shortened V by 0 bases and J by 7 bases, and 9 bases separated the two germline ends. Germline V gene data show CDR1 as DFQATT and CDR2 as SNEGSKA (reference sequence). A 5'RACE reaction primed in the constant segment made cDNA libraries of TCR alpha and TCR beta, and these carried sample barcodes and UMIs. MiXCR, run by TCRdb on the 5' RACE reads, gives a single entry per CDR3 protein. The sample consists of approximately 240,000 distinct CDR3 sequences, about 15% of them appearing once. The source of the sample is a study of T-cell memory formation after mild COVID-19. Findings of the study overall: In pre-infection memory, a portion of responding clones appeared, which suggested that cross-reactive memory joined. From day 15 to 85, contracting clones were balanced between CD4 and CD8, whereas later expanders leaned toward CD4+.

The chain is built from TRBV20-1 and TRBJ2-2; D is possibly TRBD2 (5 bases). The receptor comes from a young man who had mild COVID-19 (a few samples of this study predate the infection). Cell type and time point are not known. Sequencing was performed on PBMCs or a T cell subset sorted from them (not recorded which). The CDR3 sequence: CSAREGAIGELFF. As DNA, the CDR3 is TGCAGTGCTAGAGAGGGAGCTATCGGGGAGCTGTTTTTT.